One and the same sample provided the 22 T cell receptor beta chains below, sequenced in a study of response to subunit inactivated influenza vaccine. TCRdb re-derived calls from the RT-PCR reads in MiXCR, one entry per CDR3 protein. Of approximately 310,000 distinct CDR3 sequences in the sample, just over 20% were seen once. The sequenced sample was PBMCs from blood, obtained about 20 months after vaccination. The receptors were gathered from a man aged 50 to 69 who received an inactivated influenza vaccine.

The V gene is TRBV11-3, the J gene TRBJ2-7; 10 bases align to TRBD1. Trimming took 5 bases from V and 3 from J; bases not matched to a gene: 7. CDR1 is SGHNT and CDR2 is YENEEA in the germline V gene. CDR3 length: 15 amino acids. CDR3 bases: TGTGCCAGCAGCCTAGGGACAGGGGAAGTCTACGAGCAGTACTTC. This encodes CASSLGTGEVYEQYF.

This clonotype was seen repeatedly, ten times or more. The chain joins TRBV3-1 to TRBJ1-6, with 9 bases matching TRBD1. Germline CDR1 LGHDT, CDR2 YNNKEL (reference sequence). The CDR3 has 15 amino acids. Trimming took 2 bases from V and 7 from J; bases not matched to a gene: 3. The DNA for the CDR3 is TGTGCCAGCAGCCAAAGGACAGGGGTAAATTCACCCCTCCACTTT. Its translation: CASSQRTGVNSPLHF. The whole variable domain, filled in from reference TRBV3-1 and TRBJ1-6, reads DTAVSQTPKYLVTQMGNDKSIKCEQNLGHDTMYWYKQDSKKFLKIMFSYNNKELIINETVPNRFSPKSPDKAHLNLHINSLELGDSAVYFCASSQRTGVNSPLHFGNGTRLTVT.

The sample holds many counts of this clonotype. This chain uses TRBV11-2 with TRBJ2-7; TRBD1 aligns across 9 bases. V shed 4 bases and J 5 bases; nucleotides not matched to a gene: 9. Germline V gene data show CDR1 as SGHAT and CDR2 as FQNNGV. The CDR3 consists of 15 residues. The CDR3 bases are TGTGCCAGCAGCTCCATCAGGACAGGGGCAAACGAGCAGTACTTC. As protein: CASSSIRTGANEQYF.

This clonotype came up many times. CDR3 amino acids: CSASLGQGPITF. As DNA, the CDR3 is TGCAGTGCCAGTCTAGGACAGGGACCTATAACCTTC. J is TRBJ1-2 and V is TRBV20-1; 8 bases agree with TRBD1. Germline CDR1 and CDR2: DFQATT and SNEGSKA (reference sequence). The V gene end was trimmed by 6 bases and the J gene end by 14 bases; junction bases not matched to a gene: 14. This CDR3 region has 12 residues.

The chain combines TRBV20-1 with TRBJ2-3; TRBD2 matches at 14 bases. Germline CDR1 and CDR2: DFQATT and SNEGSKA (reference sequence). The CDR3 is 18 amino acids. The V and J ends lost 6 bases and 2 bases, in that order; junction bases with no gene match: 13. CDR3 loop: CSAPGTSGGSIFTDTQYF. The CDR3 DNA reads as TGCAGTGCCCCCGGGACTAGCGGGGGAAGCATCTTCACAGATACGCAGTATTTT.

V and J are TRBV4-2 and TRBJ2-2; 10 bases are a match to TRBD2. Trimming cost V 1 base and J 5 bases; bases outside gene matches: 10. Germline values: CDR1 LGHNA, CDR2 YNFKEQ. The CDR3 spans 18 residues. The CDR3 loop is CASSQVSSGSSKTGELFF. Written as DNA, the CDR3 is TGTGCCAGCAGCCAAGTCTCTAGCGGGAGTTCTAAAACCGGGGAGCTGTTTTTT.

CDR3 in DNA: TGTGCCAGCAGCCCCCGGACAGGGCGGCAAGAGACCCAGTACTTC. Translated, it gives CASSPRTGRQETQYF. This rearrangement joins TRBV13 to TRBJ2-5; 8 nucleotides line up with TRBD1. With V trimmed by 5 bases and J by 2 bases, 7 bases remained unmatched. The CDR3 sequence is 15 residues long. Germline CDR1 reads PRHDT; CDR2 reads FYEKMQ (reference sequence).

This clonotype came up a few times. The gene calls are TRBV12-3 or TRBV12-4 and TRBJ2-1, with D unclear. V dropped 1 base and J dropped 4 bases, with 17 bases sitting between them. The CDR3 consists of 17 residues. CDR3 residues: CASSLGARNSIYNEQFF. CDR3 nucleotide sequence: TGTGCCAGCAGTTTAGGGGCCCGGAACTCTATATACAATGAGCAGTTCTTC.

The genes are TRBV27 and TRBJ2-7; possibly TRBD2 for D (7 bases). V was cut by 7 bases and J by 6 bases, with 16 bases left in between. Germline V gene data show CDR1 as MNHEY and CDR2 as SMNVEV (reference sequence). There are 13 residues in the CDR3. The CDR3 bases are TGTGCCAGCACCGTATTAGGGGGGGCCGAGCAGTACTTC. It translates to CASTVLGGAEQYF.

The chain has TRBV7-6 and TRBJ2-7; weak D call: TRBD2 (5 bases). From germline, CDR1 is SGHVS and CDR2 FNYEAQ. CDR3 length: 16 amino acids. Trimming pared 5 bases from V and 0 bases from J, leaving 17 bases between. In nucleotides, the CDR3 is TGTGCCAGCAGCCCGAGATCGGGGAAGACCTCCTACGAGCAGTACTTC. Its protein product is CASSPRSGKTSYEQYF. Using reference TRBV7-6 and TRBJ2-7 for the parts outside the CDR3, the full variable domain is GAGVSQSPRYKVTKRGQDVALRCDPISGHVSLYWYRQALGQGPEFLTYFNYEAQQDKSGLPNDRFSAERPEGSISTLTIQRTEQRDSAMYRCASSPRSGKTSYEQYFGPGTRLTVT.

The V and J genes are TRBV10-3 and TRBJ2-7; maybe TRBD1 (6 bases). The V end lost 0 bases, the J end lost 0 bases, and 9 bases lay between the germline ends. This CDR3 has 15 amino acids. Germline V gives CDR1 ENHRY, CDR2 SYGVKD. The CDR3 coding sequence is TGTGCCATCAGTGAGTCGTGGACAGCCTCCTACGAGCAGTACTTC. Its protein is CAISESWTASYEQYF.

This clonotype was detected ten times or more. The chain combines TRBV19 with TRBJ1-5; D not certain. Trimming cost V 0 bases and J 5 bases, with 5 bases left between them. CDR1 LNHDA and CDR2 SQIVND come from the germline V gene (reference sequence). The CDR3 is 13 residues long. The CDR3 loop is CASSIDLDQPQHF. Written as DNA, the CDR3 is TGTGCCAGTAGTATAGACCTTGATCAGCCCCAGCATTTT.

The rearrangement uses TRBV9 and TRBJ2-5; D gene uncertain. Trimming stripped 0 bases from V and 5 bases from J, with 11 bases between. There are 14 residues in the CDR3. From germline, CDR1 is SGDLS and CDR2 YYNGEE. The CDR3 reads CASSVAAAWETQYF. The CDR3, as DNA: TGTGCCAGCAGCGTAGCTGCAGCGTGGGAGACCCAGTACTTC.

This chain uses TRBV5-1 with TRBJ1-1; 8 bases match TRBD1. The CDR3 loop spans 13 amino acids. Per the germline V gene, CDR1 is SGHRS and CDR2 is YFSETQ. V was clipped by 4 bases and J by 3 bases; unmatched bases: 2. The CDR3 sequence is CASSVQGDTEAFF. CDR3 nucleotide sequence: TGCGCCAGCAGCGTACAGGGGGACACTGAAGCTTTCTTT.

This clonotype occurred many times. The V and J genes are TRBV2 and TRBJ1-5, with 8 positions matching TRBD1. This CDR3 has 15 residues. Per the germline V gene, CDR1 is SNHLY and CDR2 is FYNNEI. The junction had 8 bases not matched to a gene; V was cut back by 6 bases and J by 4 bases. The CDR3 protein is CASRGATGGNQPQHF. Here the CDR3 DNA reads TGTGCCAGCAGAGGGGCCACAGGGGGGAATCAGCCCCAGCATTTT.

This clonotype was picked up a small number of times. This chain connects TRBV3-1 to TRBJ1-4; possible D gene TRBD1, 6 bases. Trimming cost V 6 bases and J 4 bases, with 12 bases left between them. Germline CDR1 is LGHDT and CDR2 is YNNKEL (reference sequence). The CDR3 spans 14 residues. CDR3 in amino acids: CASRQTGNNEKLFF. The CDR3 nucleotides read TGTGCCAGCAGACAAACAGGGAATAATGAAAAACTGTTTTTT.

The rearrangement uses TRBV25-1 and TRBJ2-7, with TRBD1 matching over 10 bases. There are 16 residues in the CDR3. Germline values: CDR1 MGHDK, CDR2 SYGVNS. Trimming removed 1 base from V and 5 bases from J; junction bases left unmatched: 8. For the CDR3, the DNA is TGTGCCAGCAGTGAATTTGGAGGGACAGGGGCGGACGAGCAGTACTTC. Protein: CASSEFGGTGADEQYF.

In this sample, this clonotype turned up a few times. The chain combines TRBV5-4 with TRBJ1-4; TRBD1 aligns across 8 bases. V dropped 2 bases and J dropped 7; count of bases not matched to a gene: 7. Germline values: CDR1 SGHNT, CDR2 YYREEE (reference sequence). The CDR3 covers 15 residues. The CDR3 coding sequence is TGTGCCAGCAGCTTCCGGACAGGGCGCGGTGAAAAACTGTTTTTT. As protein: CASSFRTGRGEKLFF. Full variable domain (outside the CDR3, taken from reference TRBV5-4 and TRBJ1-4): ETGVTQSPTHLIKTRGQQVTLRCSSQSGHNTVSWYQQALGQGPQFIFQYYREEENGRGNFPPRFSGLQFPNYSSELNVNALELDDSALYLCASSFRTGRGEKLFFGSGTQLSVL.

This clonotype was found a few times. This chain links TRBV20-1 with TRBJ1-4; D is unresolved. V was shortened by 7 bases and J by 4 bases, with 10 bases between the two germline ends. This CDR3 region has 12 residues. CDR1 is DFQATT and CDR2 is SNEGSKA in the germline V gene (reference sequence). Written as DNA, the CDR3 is TGCAGTGGCTCCCCCAATAATGAAAAACTGTTTTTT. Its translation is CSGSPNNEKLFF.

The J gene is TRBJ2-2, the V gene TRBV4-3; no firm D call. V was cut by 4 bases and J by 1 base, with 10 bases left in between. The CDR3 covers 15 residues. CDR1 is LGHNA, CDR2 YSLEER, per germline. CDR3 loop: CASSLGIRNTGELFF. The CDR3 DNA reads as TGCGCCAGCAGCCTAGGGATAAGGAACACCGGGGAGCTGTTTTTT.

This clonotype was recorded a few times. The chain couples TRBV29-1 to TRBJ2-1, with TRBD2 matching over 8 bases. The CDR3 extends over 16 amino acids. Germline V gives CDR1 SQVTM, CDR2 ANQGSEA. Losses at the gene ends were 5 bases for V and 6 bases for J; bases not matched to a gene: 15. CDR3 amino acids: CSVHRVAGGFGNEQFF. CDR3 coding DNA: TGCAGCGTTCATCGGGTGGCGGGGGGCTTCGGCAATGAGCAGTTCTTC.

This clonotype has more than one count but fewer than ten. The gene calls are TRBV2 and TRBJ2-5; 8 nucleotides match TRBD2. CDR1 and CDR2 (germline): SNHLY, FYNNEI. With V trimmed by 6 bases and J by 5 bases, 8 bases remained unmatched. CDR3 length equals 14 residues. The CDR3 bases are TGTGCCAGCAGCACTCGACGGGGGGGCGAGACCCAGTACTTC. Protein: CASSTRRGGETQYF.